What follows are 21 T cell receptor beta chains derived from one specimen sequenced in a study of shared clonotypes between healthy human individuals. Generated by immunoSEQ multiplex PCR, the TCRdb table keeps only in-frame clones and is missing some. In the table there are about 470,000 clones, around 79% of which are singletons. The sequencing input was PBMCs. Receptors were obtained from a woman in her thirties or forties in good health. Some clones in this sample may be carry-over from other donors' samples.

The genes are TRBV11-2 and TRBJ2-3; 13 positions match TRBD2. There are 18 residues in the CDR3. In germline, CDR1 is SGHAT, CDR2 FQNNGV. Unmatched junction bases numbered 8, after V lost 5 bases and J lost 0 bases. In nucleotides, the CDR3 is TGTGCCAGCAGCCCCTCGGGACTAGCGGGGAGGAGCACAGATACGCAGTATTTT. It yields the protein CASSPSGLAGRSTDTQYF.

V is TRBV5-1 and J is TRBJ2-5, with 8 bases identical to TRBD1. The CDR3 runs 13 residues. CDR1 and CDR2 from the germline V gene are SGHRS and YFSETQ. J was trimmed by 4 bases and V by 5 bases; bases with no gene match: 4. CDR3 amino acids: CASSGQGGETQYF. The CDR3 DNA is TGCGCCAGCAGTGGACAGGGAGGAGAGACCCAGTACTTC. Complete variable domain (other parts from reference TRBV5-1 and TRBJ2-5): KAGVTQTPRYLIKTRGQQVTLSCSPISGHRSVSWYQQTPGQGLQFLFEYFSETQRNKGNFPGRFSGRQFSNSRSEMNVSTLELGDSALYLCASSGQGGETQYFGPGTRLLVL.

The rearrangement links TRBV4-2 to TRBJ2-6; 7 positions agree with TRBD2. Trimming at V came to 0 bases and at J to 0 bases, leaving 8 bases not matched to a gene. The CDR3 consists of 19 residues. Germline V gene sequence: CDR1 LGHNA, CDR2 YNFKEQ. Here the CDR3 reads CASSQDGLAALSGANVLTF. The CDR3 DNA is TGTGCCAGCAGCCAAGATGGGCTAGCGGCCCTCTCTGGGGCCAACGTCCTGACTTTC.

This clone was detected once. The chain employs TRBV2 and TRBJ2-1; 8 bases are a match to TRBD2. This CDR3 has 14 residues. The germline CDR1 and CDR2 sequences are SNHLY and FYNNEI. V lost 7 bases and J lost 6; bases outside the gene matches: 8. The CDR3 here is CASTSGTRGNEQFF. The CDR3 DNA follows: TGTGCCAGCACCTCCGGGACTAGAGGCAATGAGCAGTTCTTC.

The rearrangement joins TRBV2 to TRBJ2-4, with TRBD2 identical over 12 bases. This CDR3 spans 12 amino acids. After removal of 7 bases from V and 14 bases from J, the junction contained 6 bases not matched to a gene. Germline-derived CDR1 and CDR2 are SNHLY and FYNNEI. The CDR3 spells CASKLAGGPEYF. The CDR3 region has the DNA TGTGCCAGCAAACTAGCGGGAGGACCGGAGTACTTC.

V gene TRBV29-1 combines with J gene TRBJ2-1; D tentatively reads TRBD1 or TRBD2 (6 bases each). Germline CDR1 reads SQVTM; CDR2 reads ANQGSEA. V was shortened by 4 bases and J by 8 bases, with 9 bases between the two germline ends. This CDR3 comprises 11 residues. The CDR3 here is CSVAGAHEQFF. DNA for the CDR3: TGCAGCGTTGCGGGGGCGCATGAGCAGTTCTTC.

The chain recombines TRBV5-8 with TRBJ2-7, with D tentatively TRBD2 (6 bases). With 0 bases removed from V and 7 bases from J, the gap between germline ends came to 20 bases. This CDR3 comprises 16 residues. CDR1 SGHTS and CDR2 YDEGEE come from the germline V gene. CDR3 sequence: CASSLAPGLGTGEQYF. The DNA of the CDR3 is TGTGCCAGCAGCTTGGCTCCGGGACTGGGGACGGGTGAGCAGTACTTC.

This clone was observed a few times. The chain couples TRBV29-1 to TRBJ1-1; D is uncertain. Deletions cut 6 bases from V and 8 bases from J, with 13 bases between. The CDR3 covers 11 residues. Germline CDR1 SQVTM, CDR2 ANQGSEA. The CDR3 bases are TGCAGCGTCCCCGACTGGCCAGAAGCTTTCTTT. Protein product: CSVPDWPEAFF.

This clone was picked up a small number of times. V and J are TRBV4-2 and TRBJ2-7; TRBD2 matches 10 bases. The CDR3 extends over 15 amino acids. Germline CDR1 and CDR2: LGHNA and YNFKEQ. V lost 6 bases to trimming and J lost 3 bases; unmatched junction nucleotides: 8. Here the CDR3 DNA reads TGTGCCAGCAGGCACGAACCTAGCGGGAGCTACGAGCAGTACTTC. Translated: CASRHEPSGSYEQYF.

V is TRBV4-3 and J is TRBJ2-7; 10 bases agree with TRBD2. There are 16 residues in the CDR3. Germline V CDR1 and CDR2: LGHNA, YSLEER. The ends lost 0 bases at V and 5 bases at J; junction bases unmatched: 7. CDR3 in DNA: TGCGCCAGCAGCCAAGATGTTCTAGCGGGAGTGAACGAGCAGTACTTC. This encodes CASSQDVLAGVNEQYF.

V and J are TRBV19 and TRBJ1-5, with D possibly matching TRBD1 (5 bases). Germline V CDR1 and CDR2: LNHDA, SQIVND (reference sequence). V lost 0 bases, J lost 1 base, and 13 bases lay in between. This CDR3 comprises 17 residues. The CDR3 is CASSIDPGRRSNQPQHF. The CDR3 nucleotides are TGTGCCAGTAGTATAGACCCGGGACGGCGGAGCAATCAGCCCCAGCATTTT.

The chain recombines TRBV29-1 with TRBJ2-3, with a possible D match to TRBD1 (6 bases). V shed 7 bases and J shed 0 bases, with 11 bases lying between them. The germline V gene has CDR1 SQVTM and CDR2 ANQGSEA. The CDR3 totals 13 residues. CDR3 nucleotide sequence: TGCAGCGCATCCGGGACAAGCACAGATACGCAGTATTTT. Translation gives CSASGTSTDTQYF.

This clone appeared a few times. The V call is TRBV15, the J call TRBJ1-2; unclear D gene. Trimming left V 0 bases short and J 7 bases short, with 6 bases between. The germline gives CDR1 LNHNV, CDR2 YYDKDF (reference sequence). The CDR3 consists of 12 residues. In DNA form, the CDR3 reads TGTGCCACCAGCAGAGAATCGGGTGGCTACACCTTC. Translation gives CATSRESGGYTF. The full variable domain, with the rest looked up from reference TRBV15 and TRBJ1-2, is DAMVIQNPRYQVTQFGKPVTLSCSQTLNHNVMYWYQQKSSQAPKLLFHYYDKDFNNEADTPDNFQSRRPNTSFCFLDIRSPGLGDTAMYLCATSRESGGYTFGSGTRLTVV.

The CDR3: CASSFLGLARYNEQFF. The CDR3 coding sequence is TGTGCCAGCAGTTTCCTTGGACTAGCAAGATACAATGAGCAGTTCTTC. V usage is TRBV27 and J usage is TRBJ2-1; TRBD2 matches at 8 bases. Losses at the gene ends were 3 bases for V and 4 bases for J; bases not matched to a gene: 8. CDR3 size: 16 residues. The germline CDR1 and CDR2 sequences are MNHEY and SMNVEV (reference sequence).

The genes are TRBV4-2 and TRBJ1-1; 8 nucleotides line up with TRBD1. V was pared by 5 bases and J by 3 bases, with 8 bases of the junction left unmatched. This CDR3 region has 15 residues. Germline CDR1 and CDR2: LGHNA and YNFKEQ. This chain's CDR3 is CASSFRTGSDTEAFF. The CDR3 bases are TGTGCCAGCAGCTTCCGGACAGGGTCGGACACTGAAGCTTTCTTT.

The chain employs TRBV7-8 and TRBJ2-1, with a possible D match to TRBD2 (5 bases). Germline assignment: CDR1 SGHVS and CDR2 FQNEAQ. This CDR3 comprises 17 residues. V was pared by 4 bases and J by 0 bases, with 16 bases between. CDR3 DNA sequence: TGTGCCAGCAGCTCTATAGGAGCTAGCCGCTCCTACAATGAGCAGTTCTTC. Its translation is CASSSIGASRSYNEQFF.

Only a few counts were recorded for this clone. The CDR3 coding sequence is TGTGCCAGCAGCTTAGCGGGCGGGAATGACGAGCAGTACTTC. It specifies CASSLAGGNDEQYF. V and J are TRBV7-9 and TRBJ2-7; tentatively, D is TRBD2 (6 bases). CDR3 length: 14 residues. Germline values: CDR1 SEHNR, CDR2 FQNEAQ (reference sequence). V was clipped by 0 bases and J by 5 bases, with 11 bases between them.

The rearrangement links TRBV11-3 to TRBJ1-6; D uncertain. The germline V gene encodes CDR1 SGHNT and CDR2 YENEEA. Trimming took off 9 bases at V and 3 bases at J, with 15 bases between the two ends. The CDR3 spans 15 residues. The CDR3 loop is CARATPFDYNSPLHF. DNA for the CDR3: TGTGCCAGAGCTACACCATTCGACTATAATTCACCCCTCCACTTT.

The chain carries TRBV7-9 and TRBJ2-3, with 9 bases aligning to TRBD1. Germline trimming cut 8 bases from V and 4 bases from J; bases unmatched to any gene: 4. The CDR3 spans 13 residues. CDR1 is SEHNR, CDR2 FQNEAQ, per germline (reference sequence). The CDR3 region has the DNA TGTGCCAGCCGGGGACAGGGCCCAGATACGCAGTATTTT. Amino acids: CASRGQGPDTQYF.

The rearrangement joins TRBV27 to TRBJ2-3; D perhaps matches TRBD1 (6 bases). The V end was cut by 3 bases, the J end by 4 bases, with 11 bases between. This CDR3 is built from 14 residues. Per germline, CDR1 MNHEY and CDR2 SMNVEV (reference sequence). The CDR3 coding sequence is TGTGCCAGCAGTTTTTACAGGGCTTCAGATACGCAGTATTTT. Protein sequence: CASSFYRASDTQYF.

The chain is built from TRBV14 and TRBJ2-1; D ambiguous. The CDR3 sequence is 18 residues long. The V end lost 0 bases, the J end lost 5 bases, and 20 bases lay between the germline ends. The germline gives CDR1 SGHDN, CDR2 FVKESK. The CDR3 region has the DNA TGTGCCAGCAGCCAAGATCCCCACTATGCGAGAGGACACAATGAGCAGTTCTTC. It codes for CASSQDPHYARGHNEQFF.